A selection of T cell receptor beta chains follows, all from one sample in a study of shared clonotypes between healthy human individuals. Here immunoSEQ multiplex PCR was the method, and the copy in TCRdb shows in-frame clones only, minus some. Among roughly 2.2 million clones listed, over 85% were seen once. Material for sequencing was naive CD4+ T cells from PBMCs. The receptors here all came from a man younger than 35 in good health. Some clones in this sample may be carry-over from other donors' samples. The CDR3 runs from the conserved cysteine through the conserved F or W. Fields, in order: J gene, clone size, D gene, V gene, CDR3 protein, CDR3 DNA. A D gene is named only where the DNA matches it firmly. Not every row has a clone size; where given, it reads once, few, many or a size class.

>TRBJ2-3|.|TRBD2|TRBV7-2
CASSRGLVRDTQYF
TGTGCCAGCAGCCGTGGACTAGTAAGGGATACGCAGTATTTT
>TRBJ1-2|.|.|TRBV5-4
CASSLGRENYGYTF
TGTGCCAGCAGCTTGGGCAGGGAAAACTATGGCTACACCTTC
>TRBJ2-7|once|TRBD1|TRBV7-2
CASSSAGGDRGRRFEQYF
TGTGCCAGCAGCTCGGCAGGAGGGGACAGGGGGCGTAGGTTCGAGCAGTACTTC
>TRBJ2-7|.|TRBD1|TRBV5-1
CASSLQGAESEQYF
TGCGCCAGCAGCTTGCAGGGGGCCGAGAGCGAGCAGTACTTC
>TRBJ1-1|.|.|TRBV14
CASSQRGGAAEAFF
TGTGCCAGCAGCCAAAGGGGAGGGGCAGCCGAAGCTTTCTTT
>TRBJ2-7|.|TRBD2|TRBV5-1
CASSLLGTSGPYEQYF
TGCGCCAGCAGCTTGTTAGGGACTAGCGGCCCCTACGAGCAGTACTTC
>TRBJ2-7|once|.|TRBV6-1
CASTERLEDYEQYF
TGTGCCAGCACCGAGAGGTTGGAGGACTACGAGCAGTACTTC
>TRBJ1-6|.|.|TRBV9
CASSVTGNNSPLHF
TGTGCCAGCAGCGTGACGGGGAATAATTCACCCCTCCACTTT
>TRBJ1-4|.|.|TRBV6-5
CASSRQAATNEKLFF
TGTGCCAGCAGTCGACAGGCTGCAACTAATGAAAAACTGTTTTTT
>TRBJ1-1|.|.|TRBV7-9
CASSPGARKWVNTEAFF
TGTGCCAGCAGCCCCGGGGCACGAAAGTGGGTGAACACTGAAGCTTTCTTT
>TRBJ2-1|.|.|TRBV6-1
CASTQRANEQFF
TGTGCCAGCACCCAACGGGCAAATGAGCAGTTCTTC
>TRBJ2-1|.|TRBD2|TRBV11-3
CASSLLAGIYNEQFF
TGTGCCAGCAGCTTACTAGCGGGGATCTACAATGAGCAGTTCTTC
>TRBJ2-5|few|.|TRBV14
CASSQVRTGQETQYF
TGTGCCAGCAGCCAAGTCCGGACGGGACAAGAGACCCAGTACTTC
>TRBJ2-5|.|.|TRBV5-8
CASSLVGRKRQETQYF
TGTGCCAGCAGCTTGGTCGGCAGAAAAAGACAAGAGACCCAGTACTTC
>TRBJ2-5|.|.|TRBV11-1
CASSPRLWDGEETQYF
TGTGCCAGCAGCCCCAGACTCTGGGACGGTGAAGAGACCCAGTACTTC
>TRBJ2-6|.|.|TRBV12-5
CASGFSSGANVLTF
TGTGCTAGTGGTTTCTCCTCTGGGGCCAACGTCCTGACTTTC
>TRBJ1-2|.|TRBD1|TRBV5-6
CASRGTGGNYGYTF
TGTGCCAGCAGGGGGACAGGCGGAAACTATGGCTACACCTTC
>TRBJ2-1|.|TRBD2|TRBV25-1
CASSESSGRPSYNEQFF
TGTGCCAGCAGTGAATCTAGCGGGAGGCCCTCCTACAATGAGCAGTTCTTC
>TRBJ2-4|.|TRBD2|TRBV6-1
CASIDGGRGPQYF
TGTGCCAGCATCGACGGAGGGAGGGGACCCCAGTACTTC
>TRBJ2-2|.|.|TRBV5-6
CASSSLGSRSTGELFF
TGTGCCAGCAGCTCCCTGGGCTCCCGGTCAACCGGGGAGCTGTTTTTT
>TRBJ2-2|.|.|TRBV5-1
CASSLAIANTGELFF
TGCGCCAGCAGCTTGGCGATAGCGAACACCGGGGAGCTGTTTTTT
>TRBJ2-3|.|.|TRBV18
CASSPKVGADTQYF
TGTGCCAGCTCACCAAAAGTGGGGGCAGATACGCAGTATTTT
>TRBJ1-3|.|TRBD1|TRBV29-1
CSVGGQTSGNTIYF
TGCAGCGTCGGGGGACAGACCTCTGGAAACACCATATATTTT
>TRBJ2-1|.|TRBD2|TRBV9
CASPIRLAGYNEQFF
TGTGCCAGTCCGATTAGACTAGCGGGGTACAATGAGCAGTTCTTC
>TRBJ2-3|.|.|TRBV4-3
CASSPTGNTDTQYF
TGCGCCAGCAGCCCAACAGGGAACACAGATACGCAGTATTTT
>TRBJ1-2|.|.|TRBV18
CASSPGLGGYTF
TGTGCCAGCTCACCAGGGTTGGGTGGCTACACCTTC
>TRBJ1-1|few|.|TRBV29-1
CSVGWDKAFF
TGCAGCGTTGGGTGGGACAAAGCTTTCTTT
>TRBJ2-7|.|TRBD2|TRBV4-3
CASSPSVAGAYEQYF
TGCGCCAGCAGCCCCTCGGTAGCGGGGGCCTACGAGCAGTACTTC
>TRBJ2-1|.|.|TRBV5-1
CASSLAAGLPLGNEQFF
TGCGCCAGCAGCTTGGCCGCCGGACTACCCCTAGGGAATGAGCAGTTCTTC
>TRBJ1-4|.|TRBD1|TRBV18
CASSHEGAREKLFF
TGTGCCAGCTCGCACGAGGGGGCGCGTGAAAAACTGTTTTTT